The source of this T cell receptor (beta chain) is a study of shared clonotypes between healthy human individuals. Germline trimming cut 6 bases from V and 8 bases from J; bases unmatched to any gene: 7. Germline CDR1 is SGHVS and CDR2 is FQNEAQ. The CDR3 is made up of 14 amino acids. Profiling relied on immunoSEQ multiplex PCR, and the TCRdb table lists in-frame clones only, not all of them. The sample lists millions of clones, approximately 92% occurring once. Material: naive CD4+ T cells sorted from blood. Subset of the sample: CD45RA+ positively selected. The chain carries TRBV7-8 and TRBJ1-4; 9 bases match TRBD1. The TCR comes from a man aged 18 to 29 in good health. The CDR3 sequence: CASSTGGGGEKLFF. CDR3 coding DNA: TGTGCCAGCAGTACAGGGGGCGGTGGCGAAAAACTGTTTTTT.